The 22 T cell receptor beta chains listed next were all sequenced from one sample in a study of T cells in Graves' hyperthyroidism and ophthalmopathy. RNA transcripts served as the template for amplifying TCR beta CDR3 regions. In the first-round RT-PCR of the TCR CDR3, the HTBI primer set was used. Each CDR3 protein gets one entry after TCRdb re-called the multiplex PCR reads with MiXCR. The sample contains 550,000 to 800,000 distinct CDR3 sequences, around 17% of which appear only once. Sequencing input: blood. The receptors originated from a man younger than 35 with Graves' hyperthyroidism.

The gene calls are TRBV28 and TRBJ1-6; no firm D call. The CDR3 totals 13 residues. Between the trimmed V and J ends, which lost 3 bases and 6 bases, there was a span of 6 bases. CDR1 is MDHEN, CDR2 SYDVKM, per germline. The DNA for the CDR3 is TGTGCCAGCAGTTTCCGCGGTAATTCACCCCTCCACTTT. Encoded protein: CASSFRGNSPLHF.

The gene calls are TRBV7-8 and TRBJ2-1; 10 positions match TRBD2. V shed 6 bases, J shed 9 bases, and the junction held 11 bases outside the gene matches. This CDR3 contains 15 residues. Germline CDR1 reads SGHVS; CDR2 reads FQNEAQ. CDR3 sequence: CASRTGTSVSGEQFF. The DNA for the CDR3 is TGTGCCAGCAGAACCGGGACTAGCGTGAGTGGTGAGCAGTTCTTC.

The genes are TRBV2 and TRBJ1-1; no definite D call. Germline V lookup: CDR1 SNHLY, CDR2 FYNNEI. The ends were cut back, 6 bases at V and 0 bases at J, with 11 bases in the middle. The CDR3 contains 14 residues. The CDR3 spells CASRRSLMNTEAFF. CDR3 DNA sequence: TGTGCCAGCAGGAGGAGTCTCATGAACACTGAAGCTTTCTTT.

This clonotype was observed a handful of times. The junction does not match germline at one end; this may be a read error. V and J are TRBV7-6 and TRBJ2-7, with TRBD2 as a possible D gene (6 bases). The CDR3 consists of 14 residues. In germline, CDR1 is SGHVS, CDR2 FNYEAQ. CDR3 nucleotide sequence: TGTGCCAGCAGCCTAGCTGCGGGACCGCGGGAGCAGTACTTC. Translating it yields CASSLAAGPREQYF.

This clonotype was observed at least ten times. The chain carries TRBV9 and TRBJ2-5, with TRBD2 matching 13 bases. The J segment lost 6 bases and the V segment lost 3 bases, leaving 2 bases of the junction unmatched. The CDR3 loop spans 14 amino acids. Germline V lookup: CDR1 SGDLS, CDR2 YYNGEE. CDR3 region: CASSGTSGSQTQYF. The CDR3 nucleotides read TGTGCCAGCAGCGGGACTAGCGGGAGCCAGACCCAGTACTTC.

A note on this clonotype: A read error may be the cause here, since a much bigger clone is one base away. The V gene is TRBV11-2, the J gene TRBJ2-1, with no clear D. This CDR3 comprises 14 residues. Per the germline V gene, CDR1 is SGHAT and CDR2 is FQNNGV. CDR3 bases: TGTGCCAGCAGCTTAGGGGCGGAATACAATGTGCAGTTCTTC. Amino acids: CASSLGAEYNVQFF. The complete variable domain, with remaining parts taken from reference TRBV11-2 and TRBJ2-1, reads EAGVAQSPRYKIIEKRQSVAFWCNPISGHATLYWYQQILGQGPKLLIQFQNNGVVDDSQLPKDRFSAERLKGVDSTLKIQPAKLEDSAVYLCASSLGAEYNVQFFGPGTRLTVL.

The sample holds a few counts of this clonotype. The gene calls are TRBV20-1 and TRBJ1-2; tentative D call: TRBD1 (6 bases). From germline, CDR1 is DFQATT and CDR2 SNEGSKA (reference sequence). V lost 2 bases and J 8 bases, leaving 12 bases between the germline ends. The length of the CDR3 is 12 residues. The CDR3 region has the DNA TGCAGTGCTAGATACAGGGAAGTGGGCTACACCTTC. It specifies CSARYREVGYTF.

This clonotype was observed a handful of times. V gene TRBV24-1 combines with J gene TRBJ1-1; D is unclear. Germline lookup yields CDR1 KGHDR and CDR2 SFDVKD. Trimming pared 4 bases from V and 4 bases from J, leaving 9 bases between. The CDR3 loop spans 13 amino acids. CDR3 residues: CATSDTRFTEAFF. CDR3 coding DNA: TGTGCCACCAGTGACACCAGGTTCACTGAAGCTTTCTTT.

In this sample, this clonotype turned up many times. CDR3 loop: CASSPLTSGSGTGELFF. The CDR3, as DNA: TGTGCCAGCAGCCCGCTAACTAGCGGGAGTGGCACCGGGGAGCTGTTTTTT. This chain uses TRBV2 with TRBJ2-2, with 11 bases that match TRBD2. Trimming cost V 6 bases and J 4 bases; bases outside gene matches: 10. CDR1 and CDR2 from the germline V gene are SNHLY and FYNNEI. This CDR3 has 17 residues.

This clonotype has a count of ten or more. The genes are TRBV12-3 or TRBV12-4 and TRBJ1-5; D perhaps matches TRBD1 (5 bases). The CDR3 runs to 17 residues. Trimming took 1 base from V and 2 from J, leaving 15 bases between them. Here the CDR3 reads CASSLVPGRSGNQPQHF. Written as DNA, the CDR3 is TGTGCCAGCAGTTTAGTTCCAGGGAGGTCGGGCAATCAGCCCCAGCATTTT.

A few counts support this clonotype. The V call is TRBV7-8, the J call TRBJ2-3; D gene ambiguous. V was clipped by 5 bases and J by 10 bases, with 25 bases between them. Looked up from germline, CDR1 is SGHVS and CDR2 is FQNEAQ. The CDR3 extends over 16 amino acids. CDR3 DNA sequence: TGTGCCAGCAGCCCCTCCTCGCCTAGGCCCGCCGCTTCGCAGTATTTT. It specifies CASSPSSPRPAASQYF.

This clonotype was seen repeatedly, ten times or more. The J gene is TRBJ2-1, the V gene TRBV7-8; no clear D gene. Trimming stripped 0 bases from V and 3 bases from J, with 12 bases between. This CDR3 region has 16 residues. Germline CDR1 SGHVS, CDR2 FQNEAQ. As DNA, the CDR3 is TGTGCCAGCAGCTTAGCCCGGATAACTTTCTACAATGAGCAGTTCTTC. Translated, it gives CASSLARITFYNEQFF.

This clonotype was seen a few times. The chain recombines TRBV6-5 with TRBJ2-1, with D perhaps matching TRBD2 (6 bases). V was cut by 1 base and J by 4 bases, with 11 bases left in between. The germline V gene has CDR1 MNHEY and CDR2 SVGAGI. This CDR3 is 15 amino acids long. The CDR3, as DNA: TGTGCCAGCAGTTACTTGGGGGGAGAGTACAATGAGCAGTTCTTC. Amino acid sequence: CASSYLGGEYNEQFF.

For this clonotype: Likely a read error: the CDR3 ends without its conserved phenylalanine or tryptophan. The chain uses TRBV5-1 and TRBJ1-2, with 9 bases matching TRBD1. Trimming cost V 4 bases and J 4 bases; bases outside gene matches: 8. Germline CDR1 reads SGHRS; CDR2 reads YFSETQ. The length of the CDR3 is 15 residues. CDR3 DNA: TGCGCCAGCAGCGAAGGACAGGGGAGTGGCTATGGCTACACCCTC. Protein sequence: CASSEGQGSGYGYTL.

The sample holds many counts of this clonotype. The chain joins TRBV20-1 to TRBJ2-3, with a possible D match to TRBD2 (6 bases). Germline CDR1 DFQATT, CDR2 SNEGSKA (reference sequence). This CDR3 region has 15 residues. V was shortened by 6 bases and J by 4 bases, with 20 bases between the two germline ends. The DNA of the CDR3 is TGCAGTGCCGCCCCTCGCGGGAAAGCGGCAGATACGCAGTATTTT. Protein product: CSAAPRGKAADTQYF.

The chain couples TRBV6-1 to TRBJ1-1; the D is unclear. Germline V gene sequence: CDR1 MNHNS, CDR2 SASEGT. The V end lost 2 bases, the J end lost 0 bases, and 10 bases lay between the germline ends. The CDR3 consists of 15 residues. CDR3 amino acids: CASSEFGTMNTEAFF. In DNA form, the CDR3 reads TGTGCCAGCAGTGAATTCGGCACCATGAACACTGAAGCTTTCTTT.

The chain has TRBV7-2 and TRBJ2-3; D unresolved. The CDR3 spans 13 residues. Looked up from germline, CDR1 is SGHTA and CDR2 is FQGNSA. Trimming removed 5 bases at V and 4 bases at J, with 10 bases between. Here the CDR3 DNA reads TGTGCCAGCAGCCTCTCCCAACCAGATACGCAGTATTTT. Protein: CASSLSQPDTQYF.

This clonotype has only a few counts. The chain uses TRBV19 and TRBJ1-2, with a possible D match to TRBD1 (6 bases). Trimming removed 0 bases from V and 7 bases from J, with 9 bases in between. CDR3 length: 13 amino acids. Germline V gene sequence: CDR1 LNHDA, CDR2 SQIVND (reference sequence). The CDR3 loop reads CASSIEGAGGYTF. CDR3 DNA sequence: TGTGCCAGTAGTATAGAGGGGGCCGGTGGCTACACCTTC.

There are many counts of this clonotype. Written as DNA, the CDR3 is TGTGCCAGCAGTTTGCGGGAATGGAATGAGCAGTTCTTC. It codes for CASSLREWNEQFF. The chain combines TRBV27 with TRBJ2-1; weak D call: TRBD2 (6 bases). There are 13 residues in the CDR3. V lost 3 bases and J 7 bases, leaving 10 bases between the germline ends. The germline V gene encodes CDR1 MNHEY and CDR2 SMNVEV (reference sequence).

The chain carries TRBV6-5 and TRBJ1-2; D is uncertain. V gave up 4 bases and J gave up 4 bases, with 7 bases separating them. Germline values: CDR1 MNHEY, CDR2 SVGAGI. The CDR3 totals 12 residues. The CDR3 DNA reads TGTGCCAGCAGTTCAGACTTCTATGGCTACACCTTC. It yields the protein CASSSDFYGYTF.

This clonotype was recorded at least ten times. The chain has TRBV28 and TRBJ2-3, with TRBD2 matching 16 bases. Germline CDR1 reads MDHEN; CDR2 reads SYDVKM. This CDR3 is built from 17 residues. V was pared by 4 bases and J by 8 bases, with 9 bases of the junction left unmatched. CDR3 region: CASSSLPGLAGGPTQYF. CDR3 sequence (DNA): TGTGCCAGCAGTTCTCTCCCGGGACTAGCGGGAGGGCCTACGCAGTATTTT.

In this sample, this clonotype turned up many times. The chain has TRBV28 and TRBJ2-1, with D maybe TRBD1 (5 bases). This CDR3 contains 14 residues. Germline loops: CDR1 MDHEN, CDR2 SYDVKM. V lost 8 bases to trimming and J lost 6 bases, with 17 bases between them. DNA of the CDR3: TGTGCCAGCCAGTACAGGTCTTTCGGCAATGAGCAGTTCTTC. Protein product: CASQYRSFGNEQFF. The full variable domain, completed using reference TRBV28 and TRBJ2-1, is DVKVTQSSRYLVKRTGEKVFLECVQDMDHENMFWYRQDPGLGLRLIYFSYDVKMKEKGDIPEGYSVSREKKERFSLILESASTNQTSMYLCASQYRSFGNEQFFGPGTRLTVL.